This entry lists 32 T cell receptor beta chains sequenced from one sample in a study of PD-L1 blockade in urothelial cancer. Data came from immunoSEQ multiplex PCR; TCRdb stores just in-frame clones and leaves some out. The sample contains some 48,000 clones, approximately 84% of which appear only once. Time point denoted: peripheral blood 6 weeks after treatment start. The sample in question was PBMCs, obtained around atezolizumab (anti-PD-L1) treatment. The receptors derive from a man in his sixties with urothelial cancer.

The CDR3 coding sequence is TGTGCCAGCAGCTTATCAGTCCCCTCTGCTAGGAGGCAAGAGACCCAGTACTTC. Translated: CASSLSVPSARRQETQYF. The rearrangement uses TRBV7-6 and TRBJ2-5, with D perhaps TRBD2 (5 bases). This CDR3 spans 18 amino acids. Trimming took 2 bases from V and 2 from J, leaving 21 bases between them. Germline V gene sequence: CDR1 SGHVS, CDR2 FNYEAQ. Full variable domain (rest looked up from reference TRBV7-6 and TRBJ2-5): GAGVSQSPRYKVTKRGQDVALRCDPISGHVSLYWYRQALGQGPEFLTYFNYEAQQDKSGLPNDRFSAERPEGSISTLTIQRTEQRDSAMYRCASSLSVPSARRQETQYFGPGTRLLVL.

V and J are TRBV6-5 and TRBJ1-5, with D unresolved. Trimming cost V 6 bases and J 1 base, with 13 bases left between them. This CDR3 has 15 amino acids. Germline values: CDR1 MNHEY, CDR2 SVGAGI. CDR3 in amino acids: CASSRRGGSNQPQHF. CDR3 bases: TGTGCCAGCAGCCGGCGGGGAGGAAGCAATCAGCCCCAGCATTTT.

The chain links TRBV28 to TRBJ2-5; 9 bases are shared with TRBD2. This CDR3 contains 19 residues. CDR1 MDHEN and CDR2 SYDVKM come from the germline V gene. V lost 3 bases, J lost 5 bases, and 19 bases stayed unmatched. The CDR3 bases are TGTGCCAGCAGTTTTGGGGTCGTTATCGGCGGGGGGGGCGGGGAGACCCAGTACTTC. The encoded protein is CASSFGVVIGGGGGETQYF.

The chain is built from TRBV5-6 and TRBJ1-5; 7 nucleotides match TRBD1. The V gene end was trimmed by 1 base and the J gene end by 3 bases; junction bases not matched to a gene: 4. The CDR3 loop spans 15 amino acids. Germline V lookup: CDR1 SGHDT, CDR2 YYEEEE. CDR3 DNA sequence: TGTGCCAGCAGCTTGCAGACAGGGTTCAATCAGCCCCAGCATTTT. This encodes CASSLQTGFNQPQHF.

The chain employs TRBV2 and TRBJ1-1; D is ambiguous. The V end was cut by 0 bases, the J end by 5 bases, with 13 bases between. The CDR3 is 15 residues long. Germline CDR1 is SNHLY and CDR2 is FYNNEI. In DNA form, the CDR3 reads TGTGCCAGCAGTGAAGCGATCTTTAGAGAGACTGAAGCTTTCTTT. Protein: CASSEAIFRETEAFF.

V usage is TRBV6-1 and J usage is TRBJ1-1, with 8 nucleotides matching TRBD1. CDR1 MNHNS and CDR2 SASEGT come from the germline V gene. This CDR3 spans 13 amino acids. Trimming cost V 3 bases and J 11 bases; bases outside gene matches: 8. The CDR3 nucleotides are TGTGCCAGCAGTGAGCGACAGGGGATGGCGGCTTTCTTT. Translation gives CASSERQGMAAFF.

V gene TRBV2 combines with J gene TRBJ2-2, with TRBD1 identical over 7 bases. Looked up from germline, CDR1 is SNHLY and CDR2 is FYNNEI. Unmatched junction bases numbered 5, after V lost 3 bases and J lost 7 bases. The CDR3 consists of 14 residues. The DNA for the CDR3 is TGTGCCAGCAGTGAGCAGGGGGTCGGCGGGGAGCTGTTTTTT. Translated, it gives CASSEQGVGGELFF. Full variable domain (outside the CDR3, taken from reference TRBV2 and TRBJ2-2): EPEVTQTPSHQVTQMGQEVILRCVPISNHLYFYWYRQILGQKVEFLVSFYNNEISEKSEIFDDQFSVERPDGSNFTLKIRSTKLEDSAMYFCASSEQGVGGELFFGEGSRLTVL.

This chain joins TRBV6-1 and TRBJ1-4; D gene ambiguous. CDR1 and CDR2 from the germline V gene are MNHNS and SASEGT. Trimming removed 6 bases from V and 0 bases from J, with 8 bases in between. This CDR3 contains 14 residues. CDR3 in DNA: TGTGCCAGCAGAAACAGAGCAACTAATGAAAAACTGTTTTTT. It specifies CASRNRATNEKLFF.

The genes are TRBV7-2 and TRBJ1-4; tentative D call: TRBD1 (5 bases). CDR3 size: 14 residues. Germline V gives CDR1 SGHTA, CDR2 FQGNSA. V gave up 7 bases and J gave up 7 bases, with 16 bases separating them. CDR3 residues: CASTGGGLGEKLFF. For the CDR3, the DNA is TGTGCCAGCACCGGGGGTGGTCTGGGTGAAAAACTGTTTTTT.

V is TRBV9 and J is TRBJ2-7; D call uncertain. The CDR3 covers 14 residues. V gave up 0 bases and J gave up 2 bases, with 9 bases separating them. Germline values: CDR1 SGDLS, CDR2 YYNGEE. As DNA, the CDR3 is TGTGCCAGCAGCGTAGGACGGGTTCCCTACGAGCAGTACTTC. Translating gives CASSVGRVPYEQYF.

This rearrangement joins TRBV7-2 to TRBJ1-2; possibly TRBD1 for D (5 bases). The CDR3 sequence is 14 residues long. CDR1 and CDR2 from the germline V gene are SGHTA and FQGNSA. The ends were cut back, 2 bases at V and 5 bases at J, with 12 bases in the middle. The DNA of the CDR3 is TGTGCCAGCAGCTTATCCGGGACTTGGTATGGCTACACCTTC. Its protein is CASSLSGTWYGYTF.

The chain carries TRBV5-1 and TRBJ2-1; D is undetermined. Trimming left V 1 base short and J 6 bases short, with 11 bases between. The CDR3 runs to 14 residues. Germline CDR1 reads SGHRS; CDR2 reads YFSETQ. CDR3 bases: TGCGCCAGCAGCTTGTTGTCCAGGTCCAATGAGCAGTTCTTC. It translates to CASSLLSRSNEQFF. The variable domain in full, with the rest retrieved from reference TRBV5-1 and TRBJ2-1, is KAGVTQTPRYLIKTRGQQVTLSCSPISGHRSVSWYQQTPGQGLQFLFEYFSETQRNKGNFPGRFSGRQFSNSRSEMNVSTLELGDSALYLCASSLLSRSNEQFFGPGTRLTVL.

This chain links TRBV6-6 with TRBJ1-1; D is unresolved. There are 14 residues in the CDR3. CDR1 is MNHNY and CDR2 is SVGAGI in the germline V gene (reference sequence). The germline V and J ends were trimmed by 5 bases and 1 base, with 11 bases remaining between them. DNA for the CDR3: TGTGCCAGCAGTAACAGCTTTCCGAACACTGAAGCTTTCTTT. Its translation: CASSNSFPNTEAFF.

The genes are TRBV2 and TRBJ1-2; D gene ambiguous. Germline lookup yields CDR1 SNHLY and CDR2 FYNNEI. This CDR3 contains 16 residues. The ends were cut back, 6 bases at V and 3 bases at J, with 20 bases in the middle. The CDR3 nucleotides are TGTGCCAGCAGGTCGTTTTTGGGCCAAGAAGACTATGGCTACACCTTC. As protein: CASRSFLGQEDYGYTF.

In this sample, this clone turned up a few times. The V and J genes are TRBV2 and TRBJ1-2; TRBD1 matches 12 bases. CDR1 SNHLY and CDR2 FYNNEI come from the germline V gene. Unmatched junction bases numbered 3, after V lost 7 bases and J lost 6 bases. The CDR3 has 13 amino acids. This chain's CDR3 is CASKGQGAHGYTF. CDR3 nucleotide sequence: TGTGCCAGCAAGGGACAGGGGGCCCATGGCTACACCTTC. The full variable domain, rest sourced from reference TRBV2 and TRBJ1-2, is EPEVTQTPSHQVTQMGQEVILRCVPISNHLYFYWYRQILGQKVEFLVSFYNNEISEKSEIFDDQFSVERPDGSNFTLKIRSTKLEDSAMYFCASKGQGAHGYTFGSGTRLTVV.

J is TRBJ2-3 and V is TRBV6-5; D is uncertain. The CDR3 runs to 14 residues. CDR1 is MNHEY, CDR2 SVGAGI, per germline. Trimming left V 1 base short and J 0 bases short, with 5 bases between. The CDR3 sequence: CASSYFGSTDTQYF. The CDR3 coding sequence is TGTGCCAGCAGTTACTTCGGGAGCACAGATACGCAGTATTTT.

The V call is TRBV6-1, the J call TRBJ2-7; possible D gene TRBD1, 6 bases. Germline CDR1 is MNHNS and CDR2 is SASEGT. The CDR3 loop spans 14 amino acids. Trimming shortened V by 8 bases and J by 2 bases, and 16 bases separated the two germline ends. CDR3 in amino acids: CASRELTGAYEQYF. CDR3 coding DNA: TGTGCCAGCCGCGAATTGACAGGAGCCTACGAGCAGTACTTC.

The J gene is TRBJ2-5, the V gene TRBV27; 11 bases are shared with TRBD2. The V gene end was trimmed by 6 bases and the J gene end by 5 bases; junction bases not matched to a gene: 8. The CDR3 spans 15 residues. CDR1 MNHEY and CDR2 SMNVEV come from the germline V gene (reference sequence). The CDR3: CASRELAGGRETQYF. As DNA, the CDR3 is TGTGCCAGCAGGGAATTAGCGGGGGGGCGCGAGACCCAGTACTTC.

This clone occurred once. The V and J genes are TRBV30 and TRBJ1-2; 7 bases map to TRBD1. The CDR3 has 13 residues. Germline loops: CDR1 GTSNPN, CDR2 SVGIG (reference sequence). The V gene end was trimmed by 4 bases and the J gene end by 6 bases; junction bases not matched to a gene: 8. The CDR3 loop is CAWKAGGFDGYTF. The CDR3 coding sequence is TGTGCCTGGAAGGCAGGGGGATTCGATGGCTACACCTTC.

This chain connects TRBV5-4 to TRBJ1-2; no definite D call. Germline CDR1 reads SGHNT; CDR2 reads YYREEE (reference sequence). The CDR3 contains 15 residues. V lost 5 bases and J lost 3, with 17 bases in between. CDR3 protein: CASSLPPSGYYGYTF. CDR3 nucleotides: TGTGCCAGCAGTTTACCCCCCTCGGGTTACTATGGCTACACCTTC.

The J gene is TRBJ2-7, the V gene TRBV6-1; 8 nucleotides line up with TRBD1. The V gene end was trimmed by 2 bases and the J gene end by 3 bases; junction bases not matched to a gene: 6. This CDR3 has 15 amino acids. In germline, CDR1 is MNHNS, CDR2 SASEGT. The DNA for the CDR3 is TGTGCCAGCAGTGAAAGGACAGGGATCTTCTACGAGCAGTACTTC. Translating gives CASSERTGIFYEQYF.

This CDR3 is CASSEAGQAYQPQHF. The CDR3 DNA sequence: TGTGCCAGCAGTGAAGCAGGACAGGCGTATCAGCCCCAGCATTTT. This rearrangement joins TRBV6-1 to TRBJ1-5; 7 bases are shared with TRBD1. Germline loops: CDR1 MNHNS, CDR2 SASEGT. J gave up 5 bases and V 0 bases, and 4 bases lay outside the gene matches. CDR3 size: 15 residues.

The chain is built from TRBV7-2 and TRBJ1-1; no clear D. V lost 2 bases and J 5 bases, leaving 6 bases between the germline ends. Germline lookup yields CDR1 SGHTA and CDR2 FQGNSA. This CDR3 is built from 12 residues. The CDR3 DNA reads TGTGCCAGCAGCTTACTGAGGACTGAAGCTTTCTTT. It translates to CASSLLRTEAFF.

Only a few counts were recorded for this clone. The chain uses TRBV6-1 and TRBJ2-2; TRBD1 matches at 9 bases. This CDR3 has 15 residues. The V gene end was trimmed by 3 bases and the J gene end by 6 bases; junction bases not matched to a gene: 5. Per germline, CDR1 MNHNS and CDR2 SASEGT. The CDR3 nucleotides read TGTGCCAGCAGTGAGGGGACAGGGAGGGCCGGGGAGCTGTTTTTT. Translation: CASSEGTGRAGELFF.

This chain joins TRBV5-6 and TRBJ1-3; D not resolved. Trimming took off 0 bases at V and 3 bases at J, with 13 bases between the two ends. This CDR3 comprises 16 residues. Per the germline V gene, CDR1 is SGHDT and CDR2 is YYEEEE. The CDR3 DNA follows: TGTGCCAGCAGCTTGGGGCCAACCACGATTGGAAACACCATATATTTT. It specifies CASSLGPTTIGNTIYF.

V gene TRBV6-4 combines with J gene TRBJ1-2, with TRBD1 as a possible D gene (6 bases). Trimming took off 3 bases at V and 13 bases at J, with 12 bases between the two ends. CDR3 length: 11 residues. CDR1 and CDR2 from the germline V gene are MRHNA and SNTAGT. In DNA, the CDR3 is TGTGCCAGCAGTGAGGGGGGGGGCGGCACCTTC. It codes for CASSEGGGGTF.

About this clone: Other DNA variants within this sample encode the same CDR3. The chain employs TRBV14 and TRBJ2-7; D ambiguous. V dropped 1 base and J dropped 4 bases, with 11 bases sitting between them. The CDR3 sequence is 14 residues long. CDR1 SGHDN and CDR2 FVKESK come from the germline V gene. CDR3 bases: TGTGCCAGCAGCCAAGGGCCAACCGTATACGAGCAGTACTTC. Protein product: CASSQGPTVYEQYF.

This clone was detected only once. The chain joins TRBV28 to TRBJ2-7; 11 positions agree with TRBD1. Trimming at V came to 10 bases and at J to 2 bases, leaving 7 bases not matched to a gene. Germline CDR1 reads MDHEN; CDR2 reads SYDVKM. CDR3 length: 14 residues. DNA for the CDR3: TGTGCCACATCCAGGACAGGGGGCACCTACGAGCAGTACTTC. Translation gives CATSRTGGTYEQYF.

The chain couples TRBV9 to TRBJ1-1; D is unresolved. This CDR3 has 16 residues. Germline V gene lookup returns CDR1 SGDLS and CDR2 YYNGEE. Trimming stripped 2 bases from V and 7 bases from J, with 21 bases between. The CDR3 protein is CASSVSITGELGEAFF. Here the CDR3 DNA reads TGTGCCAGCAGCGTTTCCATAACTGGGGAACTAGGTGAAGCTTTCTTT.

The chain recombines TRBV6-1 with TRBJ2-7; TRBD1 matches at 9 bases. CDR1 and CDR2 from the germline V gene are MNHNS and SASEGT. This CDR3 spans 14 amino acids. V dropped 5 bases and J dropped 4; count of bases not matched to a gene: 6. Written as DNA, the CDR3 is TGTGCCAGCAGTAGGGACAGGGAAACTTACGAGCAGTACTTC. This codes for CASSRDRETYEQYF.

The V call is TRBV10-3, the J call TRBJ1-1; 10 bases line up with TRBD1. Trimming removed 6 bases from V and 4 bases from J; junction bases left unmatched: 5. The CDR3 extends over 14 amino acids. The V gene's germline CDR1 is ENHRY and CDR2 SYGVKD. The CDR3 DNA reads as TGTGCCATCAGGGGGGACAGGGGAAGCACTGAAGCTTTCTTT. Translating gives CAIRGDRGSTEAFF.

This clone appeared a single time. The chain employs TRBV5-4 and TRBJ2-5; 7 bases are a match to TRBD1. CDR3 size: 14 residues. The germline gives CDR1 SGHNT, CDR2 YYREEE (reference sequence). V was clipped by 3 bases and J by 4 bases; unmatched bases: 6. CDR3: CASSSNRGSETQYF. CDR3 DNA: TGTGCCAGCAGCTCGAACAGGGGATCAGAGACCCAGTACTTC.